The entry below describes one T cell receptor (beta chain). This entry belongs to a study of blood T cell repertoires in COVID-19. Study overall: Samples of COVID-19 (acute and convalescent) were obtained from the United States, Italy and Spain. T cells, B-cell-depleted T cells, or PBMCs provided the cDNA or gDNA that served as material.

CDR3 size: 17 residues. Source study methods: Reference gene primer amplification gave nucleated cell count estimates. The method was immunoSEQ multiplex PCR; TCRdb's version includes in-frame clones alone and lacks a portion of them. That table furnishes V, J and clone size, whereas the DNA furnished D and trimming. The sample contains 110,000 or so clones, roughly 82% of which appear only once. This sequence was found in a human donor in a cohort sampled during active COVID-19. The material sequenced was peripheral blood. The chain employs TRBV21-1 and TRBJ1-4; the table's D call, TRBD1, was not checked against the DNA. TRBV21-1 is listed as a pseudogene. The DNA for the CDR3 is TGTGCCAGCAGCGCCATCGGACAGGATACAACTAATGAAAAACTGTTTTTT. Translated, it gives CASSAIGQDTTNEKLFF.